What follows are 12 T cell receptor beta chains derived from one specimen sequenced in a study of blood T cell repertoires in COVID-19. Libraries were prepared by immunoSEQ multiplex PCR; TCRdb keeps only in-frame clonotypes and omits some of them. The sample consists of 130,000 or so clones, around four fifths of them appearing once. The source material was peripheral blood. The receptors come from a human donor in a cohort sampled during active COVID-19.

J is TRBJ1-2 and V is TRBV6-6, with unresolved D. Trimming cost V 2 bases and J 8 bases, with 3 bases left between them. Germline V gives CDR1 MNHNY, CDR2 SVGAGI (reference sequence). CDR3 size: 10 residues. CDR3 loop: CASSYGGYTF. DNA of the CDR3: TGTGCCAGCAGTTACGGCGGCTACACCTTC.

In DNA form, the CDR3 reads TGTGCCAGCAGTTACTCCACGAGCGGGGGAATTTACAATGAGCAGTTCTTC. It is translated as CASSYSTSGGIYNEQFF. This sequence joins TRBV6-2 or TRBV6-3 and TRBJ2-1; 8 positions agree with TRBD2. With 0 bases clipped from V and 4 bases from J, the junction kept 8 bases outside the gene matches. CDR3 length: 17 residues. In germline, CDR1 is MNHEY, CDR2 SVGEGT.

The chain joins TRBV3-1 (or the pseudogene TRBV3-2) to TRBJ1-1; no reliable D call. This CDR3 has 12 amino acids. Trimming pared 0 bases from V and 6 bases from J, leaving 5 bases between. In germline, CDR1 is LGHDT, CDR2 YNNKEL (reference sequence). Here the CDR3 DNA reads TGTGCCAGCAGCCAAGACCCAGCTGAAGCTTTCTTT. Translated: CASSQDPAEAFF.

The chain combines TRBV2 with TRBJ1-6; 7 bases agree with TRBD1. This CDR3 contains 15 residues. V trimming: 1 base; J trimming: 6 bases; junction bases outside the gene matches: 3. Germline CDR1 and CDR2: SNHLY and FYNNEI. The DNA of the CDR3 is TGTGCCAGCAGTGAAGTCGGGACAGTTAATTCACCCCTCCACTTT. Translated, it gives CASSEVGTVNSPLHF.

The chain recombines TRBV3-1 (or the pseudogene TRBV3-2) with TRBJ2-4; D unclear. With 1 base removed from V and 6 bases from J, the gap between germline ends came to 4 bases. This CDR3 comprises 12 residues. Germline V gene sequence: CDR1 LGHDT, CDR2 YNNKEL (reference sequence). CDR3 in DNA: TGTGCCAGCAGCCAAGGGAGAAACATTCAGTACTTC. Translation: CASSQGRNIQYF.

The rearrangement uses TRBV5-1 and TRBJ1-6, with D tentatively TRBD1 (5 bases). This CDR3 comprises 16 residues. Trimming shortened V by 0 bases and J by 9 bases, and 16 bases separated the two germline ends. Germline loops: CDR1 SGHRS, CDR2 YFSETQ. The CDR3 loop reads CASSLEPLGGGSPLHF. CDR3 coding DNA: TGCGCCAGCAGCTTGGAACCTCTCGGGGGGGGTTCACCCCTCCACTTT.

The genes are TRBV6-5 and TRBJ1-2; the D is unclear. Germline values: CDR1 MNHEY, CDR2 SVGAGI. The CDR3 has 15 residues. V lost 0 bases, J lost 0 bases, and 8 bases lay in between. CDR3 DNA: TGTGCCAGCAGTTACTCGAGGGTTGCTAACTATGGCTACACCTTC. This encodes CASSYSRVANYGYTF.

This chain connects TRBV11-2 to TRBJ2-5, with 9 bases matching TRBD2. V shed 5 bases, J shed 4 bases, and the junction held 5 bases outside the gene matches. The length of the CDR3 is 14 residues. The V gene's germline CDR1 is SGHAT and CDR2 FQNNGV. This chain's CDR3 is CASSRSGGRETQYF. The CDR3 nucleotides read TGTGCCAGCAGCCGCAGCGGGGGGCGAGAGACCCAGTACTTC.

The chain employs TRBV9 and TRBJ1-2; maybe TRBD1 (5 bases). With 0 bases removed from V and 8 bases from J, the gap between germline ends came to 20 bases. Germline-derived CDR1 and CDR2 are SGDLS and YYNGEE. This CDR3 comprises 16 residues. Here the CDR3 DNA reads TGTGCCAGCAGCGTAGAAGGTGGTATCCTGGCAGGGGGCTACACCTTC. Translation: CASSVEGGILAGGYTF.

The chain recombines TRBV3-1 (or the pseudogene TRBV3-2) with TRBJ1-2; D is possibly TRBD1 (6 bases). This CDR3 has 19 residues. Germline CDR1 and CDR2: LGHDT and YNNKEL (reference sequence). The germline V and J ends were trimmed by 0 bases and 3 bases, with 23 bases remaining between them. The CDR3 loop is CASSQDRAPYREKDYGYTF. CDR3 sequence (DNA): TGTGCCAGCAGCCAAGATCGGGCCCCCTACAGGGAAAAGGACTATGGCTACACCTTC.

The DNA for the CDR3 is TGTGCCAGCACCACCGGGACAGGGAATGCTTTCTTT. Translation: CASTTGTGNAFF. The chain has TRBV6-5 and TRBJ1-1; 9 bases map to TRBD1. After removal of 7 bases from V and 11 bases from J, the junction contained 8 bases not matched to a gene. Looked up from germline, CDR1 is MNHEY and CDR2 is SVGAGI. The CDR3 covers 12 residues.

J is TRBJ1-5 and V is TRBV19, with D perhaps TRBD1 (5 bases). V was cut by 4 bases and J by 6 bases, with 16 bases left in between. Per the germline V gene, CDR1 is LNHDA and CDR2 is SQIVND (reference sequence). The CDR3 covers 15 residues. CDR3 coding DNA: TGTGCCAGTAGTACTGGGGCCTCGGGTGGTCAGCCCCAGCATTTT. The encoded protein is CASSTGASGGQPQHF.